This T cell receptor beta chain originates from a study of shared T cell receptors in the human thymus. The germline V gene has CDR1 SGHAT and CDR2 FQNNGV. CDR3 size: 16 residues. Trimming took off 1 base at V and 1 base at J, with 11 bases between the two ends. Profiling relied on immunoSEQ multiplex PCR, and the TCRdb table lists in-frame clones only, not all of them. Of over 650,000 clones listed, around 87% are singletons. These data also formed part of another study, on human thymus T cells. This second study notes: Thymic samples were excised during corrective heart operations. It looked as if thymic and blood repertoires used V and J genes in a biased way.

The chain employs TRBV11-2 and TRBJ2-1; no clear D gene. The sequenced sample consisted of thymocytes. This TCR came from a boy under two years old with a congenital heart defect. The CDR3 sequence: CASSLGSKRSYNEQFF. The CDR3 DNA follows: TGTGCCAGCAGCTTAGGTAGTAAAAGATCCTACAATGAGCAGTTCTTC.